These T cell receptor beta chains were read from a single sample in a study of post-analysis software for immune sequencing data. TCRdb redid the calling of the PCR reads with MiXCR, one entry per CDR3 protein. The repertoire has about 460,000 distinct CDR3 sequences, roughly 45% of them found once; the top ten carry about 12%. The sequenced sample was blood. Receptors were obtained from a girl under 18 with multiple sclerosis. CDR3s include the opening cysteine and the closing phenylalanine or tryptophan. Fields, in order: J gene, D gene, CDR3 length, V gene, clone size, CDR3 DNA, CDR3 protein. D genes are given only for firm matches. Clone size, where shown, is once, few, many, or a class for clones that have expanded.

J gene: TRBJ2-3; D gene: TRBD2; CDR3 length: 15; V gene: TRBV7-2; clone size: NA; CDR3 DNA: TGTGCCAGCAGCGCGGGAGGGGGCCTCACAGATACGCAGTATTTT; CDR3 protein: CASSAGGGLTDTQYF
J gene: TRBJ2-1; D gene: NA; CDR3 length: 11; V gene: TRBV27; clone size: few; CDR3 DNA: TGTGCCAGCAGTTCGAGGTATGAGCAGTTCTTC; CDR3 protein: CASSSRYEQFF
J gene: TRBJ2-1; D gene: NA; CDR3 length: 14; V gene: TRBV4-3; clone size: few; CDR3 DNA: TGCGCCAGCAGCCAAGATAAGGGGAACAATGAGCAGTTCTTC; CDR3 protein: CASSQDKGNNEQFF
J gene: TRBJ1-5; D gene: NA; CDR3 length: 13; V gene: TRBV12-3/TRBV12-4; clone size: few; CDR3 DNA: TGTGCCAGCAGGGACGGCCTGGAAAGGCCCCAGCATTTT; CDR3 protein: CASRDGLERPQHF
J gene: TRBJ2-5; D gene: NA; CDR3 length: 13; V gene: TRBV28; clone size: NA; CDR3 DNA: TGTGCCAGCAGTCTTGGGATAAGAGAGACCCAGTACTTC; CDR3 protein: CASSLGIRETQYF
J gene: TRBJ2-1; D gene: TRBD2; CDR3 length: 17; V gene: TRBV27; clone size: NA; CDR3 DNA: TGTGCCAGCAGTCCCCGGGGGACTAGCGGGACGTACAATGAGCAGTTCTTC; CDR3 protein: CASSPRGTSGTYNEQFF
J gene: TRBJ2-1; D gene: NA; CDR3 length: 12; V gene: TRBV11-2; clone size: NA; CDR3 DNA: TGTGCCAGCAGCCCCTCCGGTAGTAGCAAGTTCTTC; CDR3 protein: CASSPSGSSKFF
J gene: TRBJ1-6; D gene: NA; CDR3 length: 15; V gene: TRBV7-3; clone size: few; CDR3 DNA: TGTGCCAGCAGCTTAGGTGACAGGCCACCAGGCCCCCTCCACTTT; CDR3 protein: CASSLGDRPPGPLHF
J gene: TRBJ2-7; D gene: TRBD1; CDR3 length: 12; V gene: TRBV7-2; clone size: once; CDR3 DNA: TGTGCCAGCAGCATAGCGCTTGGGACAGGGTACTTC; CDR3 protein: CASSIALGTGYF
J gene: TRBJ2-3; D gene: NA; CDR3 length: 13; V gene: TRBV28; clone size: NA; CDR3 DNA: TGTGCCAGCAGTTTACGAGCCCTAGATACGCAGTATTTT; CDR3 protein: CASSLRALDTQYF
J gene: TRBJ2-5; D gene: TRBD1; CDR3 length: 14; V gene: TRBV7-3; clone size: NA; CDR3 DNA: TGTGCCAGCAGCTTCTCGGGGACAGGGGGTGGGCAGTACTTC; CDR3 protein: CASSFSGTGGGQYF
J gene: TRBJ2-1; D gene: TRBD2; CDR3 length: 17; V gene: TRBV3-1; clone size: NA; CDR3 DNA: TGTGCCAGCAGCAAAATCCCCGCTAGCGGGAGGTCCTCTGAGCAGTTCTTC; CDR3 protein: CASSKIPASGRSSEQFF
J gene: TRBJ2-7; D gene: NA; CDR3 length: 12; V gene: TRBV29-1; clone size: NA; CDR3 DNA: TGCAGCGTGACACTAGAGTCCTACGAGCAGTACTTC; CDR3 protein: CSVTLESYEQYF
J gene: TRBJ2-7; D gene: TRBD2; CDR3 length: 13; V gene: TRBV19; clone size: NA; CDR3 DNA: TGTGCCAGTAGGGAAGCGGGGCCCTACGAGCAGTACTTC; CDR3 protein: CASREAGPYEQYF
J gene: TRBJ2-7; D gene: NA; CDR3 length: 15; V gene: TRBV7-8; clone size: NA; CDR3 DNA: TGTGCCAGCAGCTTAGTCGGCCACCTAACCTACGAGCAGTACTTC; CDR3 protein: CASSLVGHLTYEQYF
J gene: TRBJ2-5; D gene: TRBD2; CDR3 length: 15; V gene: TRBV29-1; clone size: NA; CDR3 DNA: TGCAGCGTTGAAGGGGGGGGAGAGGGGCAAGAGACCCAGTACTTC; CDR3 protein: CSVEGGGEGQETQYF
J gene: TRBJ2-5; D gene: TRBD2; CDR3 length: 16; V gene: TRBV14; clone size: NA; CDR3 DNA: TGTGCCAGCAGCCAAGGTGGGACTAGCGGGAGTGAGACCCAGTACTTC; CDR3 protein: CASSQGGTSGSETQYF
J gene: TRBJ1-5; D gene: NA; CDR3 length: 16; V gene: TRBV4-1; clone size: NA; CDR3 DNA: TGCGCCAGCAGCCAAGAAGTTCCACAGGGAAATCAGCCCCAGCATTTT; CDR3 protein: CASSQEVPQGNQPQHF
J gene: TRBJ2-2; D gene: TRBD2; CDR3 length: 16; V gene: TRBV7-9; clone size: NA; CDR3 DNA: TGTGCCAGCAGCTTGTTAGGTGGGAGGGACGCCGGGGAGCTGTTTTTT; CDR3 protein: CASSLLGGRDAGELFF
J gene: TRBJ2-5; D gene: NA; CDR3 length: 14; V gene: TRBV27; clone size: NA; CDR3 DNA: TGTGCCAGCAGGATGGCGGGGCGGGCCAATGAGCAGTACTTC; CDR3 protein: CASRMAGRANEQYF
J gene: TRBJ2-7; D gene: NA; CDR3 length: 15; V gene: TRBV11-1; clone size: NA; CDR3 DNA: TGTGCCAGCAGCTTTTCAACCGAAGGGGTCTACGAGCAGTACTTC; CDR3 protein: CASSFSTEGVYEQYF
J gene: TRBJ1-4; D gene: NA; CDR3 length: 15; V gene: TRBV9; clone size: NA; CDR3 DNA: TGTGCCAGCAGCGCCCTGGTGGGAGCTAATGAAAAACTGTTTTTT; CDR3 protein: CASSALVGANEKLFF
J gene: TRBJ1-4; D gene: TRBD1; CDR3 length: 14; V gene: TRBV9; clone size: NA; CDR3 DNA: TGTGCCAGCAGCCCAACAGGGGGCTGTGAAAAACTGTTTTTT; CDR3 protein: CASSPTGGCEKLFF
J gene: TRBJ1-1; D gene: TRBD1; CDR3 length: 14; V gene: TRBV6-5; clone size: NA; CDR3 DNA: TGTGCCAGCAGCACAGACAGAGACAGGGCTGAAGCTTTCTTT; CDR3 protein: CASSTDRDRAEAFF
J gene: TRBJ2-1; D gene: TRBD2; CDR3 length: 16; V gene: TRBV11-2; clone size: NA; CDR3 DNA: TGTGCCAGCAGCTTAAAACTAGCGGAGATGAACAATGAGCAGTTCTTC; CDR3 protein: CASSLKLAEMNNEQFF
J gene: TRBJ2-5; D gene: TRBD1; CDR3 length: 15; V gene: TRBV6-5; clone size: NA; CDR3 DNA: TGTGCCAGCAGCGCTACGACAGGGTTGAGTTATGAGCAGTACTTC; CDR3 protein: CASSATTGLSYEQYF
J gene: TRBJ2-7; D gene: NA; CDR3 length: 11; V gene: TRBV9; clone size: NA; CDR3 DNA: TGTGCCAGCGGGGACAACCACGAGCAGTACTTC; CDR3 protein: CASGDNHEQYF
J gene: TRBJ1-5; D gene: NA; CDR3 length: 11; V gene: TRBV29-1; clone size: NA; CDR3 DNA: TGCAGCGTCGAAGGTCCTCAGCCCCAGCATTTT; CDR3 protein: CSVEGPQPQHF
J gene: TRBJ1-5; D gene: NA; CDR3 length: 13; V gene: TRBV29-1; clone size: NA; CDR3 DNA: TGCAGATACGACCAGGGTTCCCATCAGCCCCAGCATTTT; CDR3 protein: CRYDQGSHQPQHF
J gene: TRBJ2-7; D gene: NA; CDR3 length: 12; V gene: TRBV20-1; clone size: NA; CDR3 DNA: TGCAGTGCTAGTCTCCTTATCTACGAGCAGTACTTC; CDR3 protein: CSASLLIYEQYF
J gene: TRBJ2-1; D gene: TRBD2; CDR3 length: 17; V gene: TRBV27; clone size: NA; CDR3 DNA: TGTGCCAGCAGTCCCAGACTAGCGGGAGGGCCGGGCGATGAGCAGTTCTTC; CDR3 protein: CASSPRLAGGPGDEQFF
J gene: TRBJ2-5; D gene: TRBD1; CDR3 length: 15; V gene: TRBV12-3/TRBV12-4; clone size: NA; CDR3 DNA: TGTGCCAGCAGTCCAACTACCGGGACAGTCAACAAGCAGTACTTC; CDR3 protein: CASSPTTGTVNKQYF
J gene: TRBJ1-5; D gene: NA; CDR3 length: 17; V gene: TRBV7-8; clone size: NA; CDR3 DNA: TGTGCCAGCAGCTTAGCGCGGGTGAGAATAAGCAATCAGCCCCAGCATTTT; CDR3 protein: CASSLARVRISNQPQHF
J gene: TRBJ2-1; D gene: TRBD2; CDR3 length: 14; V gene: TRBV7-3; clone size: NA; CDR3 DNA: TGTGCCAGCAGCTTAGCGGGAGAGAAAAATGAGCAGTTCTTC; CDR3 protein: CASSLAGEKNEQFF
J gene: TRBJ2-7; D gene: NA; CDR3 length: 15; V gene: TRBV4-2; clone size: NA; CDR3 DNA: TGTGCCAGCAGCCAAGAGGGTAGCAAGAGCTACGAGCAGTACTTC; CDR3 protein: CASSQEGSKSYEQYF
J gene: TRBJ2-7; D gene: TRBD2; CDR3 length: 13; V gene: TRBV20-1; clone size: NA; CDR3 DNA: TGCAGTCCTAGGCGGACTAGCGGATACGGGCAGTACTTC; CDR3 protein: CSPRRTSGYGQYF
J gene: TRBJ2-3; D gene: NA; CDR3 length: 16; V gene: TRBV6-5; clone size: NA; CDR3 DNA: TGTGCCAGCAGCCTCCAGGACACGACCTTCACAGATACGCAGTATTTT; CDR3 protein: CASSLQDTTFTDTQYF
J gene: TRBJ1-1; D gene: TRBD1; CDR3 length: 16; V gene: TRBV9; clone size: NA; CDR3 DNA: TGTGCCAGCAGCCTAGGACAGGGGGCCGTAGATACTGAAGCTTTCTTT; CDR3 protein: CASSLGQGAVDTEAFF
J gene: TRBJ2-1; D gene: NA; CDR3 length: 14; V gene: TRBV4-2; clone size: few; CDR3 DNA: TGTGCCAGCAGCCAAAGACCGGTATACAATGAGCAGTTCTTC; CDR3 protein: CASSQRPVYNEQFF
J gene: TRBJ2-3; D gene: TRBD2; CDR3 length: 16; V gene: TRBV9; clone size: few; CDR3 DNA: TGTGCCAGCAGCGTCGGACTAGCTGGGGGCACAGATACGCAGTATTTT; CDR3 protein: CASSVGLAGGTDTQYF
J gene: TRBJ2-5; D gene: NA; CDR3 length: 11; V gene: TRBV7-2; clone size: few; CDR3 DNA: TGTGCCAGCAAGATGGGAGAGACCCAGTACTTC; CDR3 protein: CASKMGETQYF
J gene: TRBJ2-2; D gene: NA; CDR3 length: 12; V gene: TRBV29-1; clone size: NA; CDR3 DNA: TGCAGCGTTCTTGTGAACACCGGGGAGCTGTTTTTT; CDR3 protein: CSVLVNTGELFF
J gene: TRBJ2-5; D gene: TRBD1; CDR3 length: 12; V gene: TRBV28; clone size: NA; CDR3 DNA: TGTGCCAGCAGTCAAGGACAGGGTCAGAAGTACTTC; CDR3 protein: CASSQGQGQKYF
J gene: TRBJ2-1; D gene: TRBD2; CDR3 length: 17; V gene: TRBV3-1; clone size: NA; CDR3 DNA: TGTGCCAGCAGCCAAGATTTGACGGGAGGGCCTAAAAATGAGCAGTTCTTC; CDR3 protein: CASSQDLTGGPKNEQFF
J gene: TRBJ2-7; D gene: NA; CDR3 length: 13; V gene: TRBV18; clone size: NA; CDR3 DNA: TGTGCCAGCTCACGAGGACAGATATACGAGCAGTACTTC; CDR3 protein: CASSRGQIYEQYF
J gene: TRBJ1-1; D gene: TRBD1; CDR3 length: 14; V gene: TRBV10-3; clone size: NA; CDR3 DNA: TGTGCCATCAGTGATGGGACAGTGAGCACTGAAGCTTTCTTT; CDR3 protein: CAISDGTVSTEAFF
J gene: TRBJ1-1; D gene: NA; CDR3 length: 15; V gene: TRBV6-5; clone size: NA; CDR3 DNA: TGTGCCACAATGGGGGGTGGGGGGGGAAACACTGAAGCTTTCTTT; CDR3 protein: CATMGGGGGNTEAFF